The clone carrying this T cell receptor beta chain has a handful of counts. The data originate from a study of CD8+CD57+ T cells in acquired aplastic anemia. Patients who underwent sequencing had shown CD8+CD57+ cell expansion by flow cytometry. Profiling of TCR beta VDJ combinations and CDR3 sequences used genomic DNA as template. Using its own MiXCR run on the reads, TCRdb lists one record per CDR3 protein. Of roughly 500,000 distinct CDR3 sequences in the sample, around 32% are singletons; the top ten hold approximately 0.82%. The CDR3 runs 16 residues. Germline loops: CDR1 SGHRS, CDR2 YFSETQ. The junction had 13 bases not matched to a gene; V was cut back by 4 bases and J by 5 bases.

This TCR was sampled from a human donor with aplastic anemia. V usage is TRBV5-1 and J usage is TRBJ2-5; 8 nucleotides align to TRBD2. The material sequenced was sorted CD4+, CD8+, or CD8+CD57+ T cells (not recorded which) from PBMCs. Here the CDR3 reads CASSPAAAGETETQYF. CDR3 bases: TGCGCCAGCAGCCCCGCCGCAGCGGGAGAGACTGAGACCCAGTACTTC.